The 7 T cell receptor beta chains given below trace back to one sample, sequenced in a study of blood T cell repertoires in COVID-19 (dated by TCRdb to 2018 to 2020). The method behind the library was the immunoSEQ multiplex PCR assay. What TCRdb holds here is the immuneACCESS table cut down to in-frame rearrangements. Part of the clones is not present; checked against another copy, under half of the missing clones reflect an unresolved V gene, and the others are unexplained. Here the sample has approximately 180,000 clones; roughly 79% occur a single time. Together, the top ten hold about 26% of the sample. The sequenced material came from peripheral blood. The receptors originated from a woman in her 70s with acute or convalescent COVID-19.

This clone has just one count. V is TRBV6-5 and J is TRBJ2-7; 14 nucleotides align to TRBD2. The germline gives CDR1 MNHEY, CDR2 SVGAGI. V shed 6 bases, J shed 10 bases, and the junction held 8 bases outside the gene matches. There are 14 residues in the CDR3. This chain's CDR3 is CASSIDGTSGRQYF. CDR3 in DNA: TGTGCCAGCAGCATAGACGGGACTAGCGGGAGACAGTACTTC.

This clone was counted a few times. V usage is TRBV5-1 and J usage is TRBJ2-2; no clear D gene. The germline V gene has CDR1 SGHRS and CDR2 YFSETQ. V shed 5 bases and J shed 4 bases, with 6 bases lying between them. This CDR3 region has 12 residues. DNA of the CDR3: TGCGCCAGCAGTGAGCCCACCGGGGAGCTGTTTTTT. Protein product: CASSEPTGELFF.

The chain has TRBV5-1 and TRBJ2-5; 7 positions match TRBD2. J was trimmed by 5 bases and V by 0 bases; bases with no gene match: 10. Germline V gene lookup returns CDR1 SGHRS and CDR2 YFSETQ. This CDR3 has 16 amino acids. CDR3 sequence: CASSLAGGRVLETQYF. The CDR3 DNA is TGCGCCAGCAGCTTGGCCGGGGGGAGGGTCTTGGAGACCCAGTACTTC.

The chain employs TRBV6-4 and TRBJ2-3, with a weak D call TRBD2 (6 bases). V lost 8 bases and J 1 base, leaving 31 bases between the germline ends. From germline, CDR1 is MRHNA and CDR2 SNTAGT. There are 20 residues in the CDR3. The CDR3 loop is CASQPAFLLAFESGTDTQYF. The CDR3, as DNA: TGTGCCAGCCAGCCTGCGTTTTTACTAGCTTTCGAATCCGGCACAGATACGCAGTATTTT.

The rearrangement links TRBV3-1 (or the pseudogene TRBV3-2) to TRBJ2-7, with 9 bases that match TRBD2. The ends lost 3 bases at V and 2 bases at J; junction bases unmatched: 2. Germline values: CDR1 LGHDT, CDR2 YNNKEL (reference sequence). The CDR3 has 14 residues. The CDR3 region has the DNA TGTGCCAGCAGCCATAGCGGGAGTACCTACGAGCAGTACTTC. Its protein is CASSHSGSTYEQYF.

The chain uses TRBV10-3 and TRBJ2-1; 7 bases match TRBD2. The CDR3 is 15 amino acids. The J segment lost 10 bases and the V segment lost 5 bases, leaving 14 bases of the junction unmatched. Germline V gene lookup returns CDR1 ENHRY and CDR2 SYGVKD. DNA of the CDR3: TGTGCCATCAGTCCACTAGCGCGGGCCGCTGGGGAGCAGTTCTTC. This translates into CAISPLARAAGEQFF.

The chain couples TRBV5-6 to TRBJ2-1; TRBD2 agrees at 8 bases. CDR1 is SGHDT and CDR2 is YYEEEE in the germline V gene. V dropped 2 bases and J dropped 9; count of bases not matched to a gene: 7. The CDR3 is 14 amino acids. Here the CDR3 reads CASSFEGLVGEQFF. The CDR3 nucleotides are TGTGCCAGCAGCTTTGAGGGACTAGTTGGTGAGCAGTTCTTC.